This is a list of T cell receptor beta chains from one sample in a study of blood T cell repertoires in COVID-19. Some clones are missing from TCRdb's copy, which holds only in-frame ones; the method was immunoSEQ multiplex PCR. The repertoire includes around 75,000 clones, around 79% of them detected once, and 5.4% sits in the top ten. Specimen: peripheral blood. All receptors derive from a woman aged 80 or over with active or convalescent COVID-19. The CDR3 runs from the conserved cysteine through the conserved F or W. Fields, in order: CDR3 protein, CDR3 DNA, J gene, D gene, V gene, clone size. A D gene is named only where the DNA matches it firmly. Rows give clone size only sometimes, using once, few, many, or a class for an expanded clone.

CASSQRTGWRETQYF | TGTGCCAGCAGCCAACGGACAGGGTGGAGGGAGACCCAGTACTTC | TRBJ2-5 | TRBD1 | TRBV5-4 | -
CASSIRTSGTNNEQFF | TGTGCCAGTAGTATCAGGACTAGCGGGACGAACAATGAGCAGTTCTTC | TRBJ2-1 | TRBD2 | TRBV19 | -
CASSQDDSYEQYF | TGCGCCAGCAGCCAAGATGATAGCTACGAGCAGTACTTC | TRBJ2-7 | - | TRBV4-3 | -
CASSRTGQNYGYTF | TGTGCCAGCAGTCGTACGGGACAGAACTATGGCTACACCTTC | TRBJ1-2 | TRBD1 | TRBV6-2/TRBV6-3 | -
CATSQQGNTEAFF | TGTGCCACCTCCCAACAGGGAAACACTGAAGCTTTCTTT | TRBJ1-1 | - | TRBV2 | -
CASSRLTGSGNTIYF | TGCGCCAGCAGCCGGCTCACAGGCTCTGGAAACACCATATATTTT | TRBJ1-3 | - | TRBV5-1 | -
CASSLGLWGYGYTF | TGTGCCAGCAGTCTGGGACTTTGGGGCTATGGCTACACCTTC | TRBJ1-2 | - | TRBV6-5 | few
CASSDGLAAYGAKNIQYF | TGTGCCAGCAGTGATGGACTAGCGGCCTATGGGGCCAAAAACATTCAGTACTTC | TRBJ2-4 | TRBD2 | TRBV27 | -
CASSLAGGHVDTQYF | TGTGCCAGCAGCTTAGCGGGGGGGCACGTAGATACGCAGTATTTT | TRBJ2-3 | TRBD2 | TRBV5-4 | -
CASSVPAGLYNEQFF | TGTGCCAGCAGCGTCCCAGCGGGTCTTTACAATGAGCAGTTCTTC | TRBJ2-1 | - | TRBV5-4 | -
CASSPQARTGSNQPQHF | TGTGCCAGCTCACCACAAGCTAGGACAGGGAGCAATCAGCCCCAGCATTTT | TRBJ1-5 | TRBD1 | TRBV18 | -
CASTKQGEDYNEQFF | TGCGCCAGCACCAAACAGGGGGAAGATTACAATGAGCAGTTCTTC | TRBJ2-1 | TRBD1 | TRBV5-1 | few
CASSPGTAFYNEQFF | TGTGCCAGCAGTCCCGGGACTGCCTTCTACAATGAGCAGTTCTTC | TRBJ2-1 | - | TRBV6-2/TRBV6-3 | -
CASSQEPLLTVNYGYTF | TGCGCCAGCAGCCAAGAACCCCTACTGACTGTGAACTATGGCTACACCTTC | TRBJ1-2 | - | TRBV4-3 | -
CASSPLRAGEFGANVLTF | TGCGCCAGCAGCCCCCTCCGGGCGGGCGAGTTTGGGGCCAACGTCCTGACTTTC | TRBJ2-6 | - | TRBV4-3 | -
CASSLPGQGAHEQFF | TGCGCCAGCAGCTTGCCAGGACAGGGGGCCCATGAGCAGTTCTTC | TRBJ2-1 | TRBD1 | TRBV5-1 | -
CASGLPPQGGASTDTQYF | TGTGCTAGTGGTTTGCCTCCACAGGGGGGGGCTAGCACAGATACGCAGTATTTT | TRBJ2-3 | - | TRBV12-5 | -
CASSQTGLEIGELFF | TGCGCCAGCAGCCAGACGGGACTTGAGATCGGGGAGCTGTTTTTT | TRBJ2-2 | - | TRBV5-1 | -
CASSDYDRGDYGYTF | TGTGCCAGCAGTGATTATGACAGGGGAGACTATGGCTACACCTTC | TRBJ1-2 | TRBD1 | TRBV6-1 | -
CASSLAGRYEQYF | TGTGCCAGCAGTTTAGCGGGGCGGTACGAGCAGTACTTC | TRBJ2-7 | - | TRBV28 | -
CASRGGHWAGANVLTF | TGTGCCAGCAGGGGCGGACATTGGGCCGGGGCCAACGTCCTGACTTTC | TRBJ2-6 | - | TRBV28 | -
CASSFTGVDTQYF | TGTGCCAGCAGTTTCACGGGGGTCGATACGCAGTATTTT | TRBJ2-3 | - | TRBV27 | few
CASSQRGSTNEKLFF | TGCGCCAGCAGCCAACGGGGTTCCACTAATGAAAAACTGTTTTTT | TRBJ1-4 | - | TRBV4-1 | -
CAISEDRPKGQPQHF | TGTGCCATCAGTGAGGACAGGCCCAAGGGGCAGCCCCAGCATTTT | TRBJ1-5 | - | TRBV10-3 | few
CASSQAGGTYEQYF | TGTGCCAGCAGCCAGGCAGGGGGGACCTACGAGCAGTACTTC | TRBJ2-7 | - | TRBV2 | -
CASSHPGTGTYPLHQETQYF | TGTGCCAGCAGCCACCCGGGGACAGGTACCTACCCACTTCACCAAGAGACCCAGTACTTC | TRBJ2-5 | TRBD1 | TRBV3-1/TRBV3-2 | -
CASSPVGGSETQYF | TGTGCCAGCAGCCCAGTGGGGGGATCAGAGACCCAGTACTTC | TRBJ2-5 | - | TRBV7-6 | -
CASGQTGGYEQFF | TGTGCCAGCGGACAAACAGGGGGCTATGAGCAGTTCTTC | TRBJ2-1 | TRBD1 | TRBV9 | -
CASSQESGVGEKLFF | TGTGCCAGCAGCCAAGAATCGGGGGTGGGGGAAAAACTGTTTTTT | TRBJ1-4 | - | TRBV4-2 | few
CASSLGRGYGYTF | TGTGCCAGCAGCTTAGGGCGGGGCTATGGCTACACCTTC | TRBJ1-2 | - | TRBV7-2 | few
CSARPGVETQYF | TGCAGCGCTCGACCTGGAGTTGAGACCCAGTACTTC | TRBJ2-5 | - | TRBV29-1 | -
CADRADPLYGYTF | TGTGCCGACAGGGCGGACCCACTCTATGGCTACACCTTC | TRBJ1-2 | TRBD1 | TRBV7-9 | -
CASRSQGSPNEQFF | TGTGCCAGCAGGTCTCAGGGGTCCCCTAATGAGCAGTTCTTC | TRBJ2-1 | - | TRBV11-2 | -
CASSQTGGEQYF | TGTGCTAGCAGCCAGACAGGGGGAGAGCAGTACTTC | TRBJ2-7 | TRBD1 | TRBV7-7 | -
CASSQGGPEAFF | TGTGCCAGCTCACAGGGGGGGCCTGAAGCTTTCTTT | TRBJ1-1 | - | TRBV18 | few
CASNLAAGELFF | TGTGCCAGCAATCTGGCGGCCGGGGAGCTGTTTTTT | TRBJ2-2 | - | TRBV2 | -
CASRKTAGASPLHF | TGTGCCAGCAGAAAGACAGCGGGAGCTTCACCCCTCCACTTT | TRBJ1-6 | - | TRBV27 | few
CASSPEGVYGYTF | TGTGCCAGCTCACCAGAGGGGGTTTATGGCTACACCTTC | TRBJ1-2 | - | TRBV18 | -